This entry features one T cell receptor (beta chain) sequence. This clonotype was seen many times. The antigen it binds to is not known. The record has no base qualities; no much larger clone is one base away. This sample stems from a study of blood T cells in healthy people across ages (dated by TCRdb to 2013 to 2016). Notes on the research overall: In model experiments, roughly one uniquely barcoded TCR beta cDNA molecule per two T cells was captured by template switching. To track age-related changes in TCR beta repertoire diversity, the study relied on deep sequencing normalized with unique cDNA molecular identifiers. The donors were split into four age groups: young (average around 15 years), middle-aged (about 40), aged (more than 55) and long-lived (about 74). Donors of different ages were randomly distributed across sequencing lanes to avoid experimental bias. For two donors (one aged 18 to 29 and one aged 80 or older), the study analyzed two additional independent replicas of 1 million unique cDNA reads from the same blood draw.

Libraries came from 5' RACE. Reads for this sample came from an Illumina HiSeq 2500. The second PCR ran for roughly 7 to 12 cycles and used a J-beta primer mix along with a sample-barcoded 5' primer. A unique molecular identifier was introduced onto each TCR beta cDNA molecule by a template-switch 5' adaptor carrying 12 random nucleotides. Each sample yielded at least 3 million CDR3-containing paired-end reads. First-strand cDNA synthesis was performed from all RNA using the Mint cDNA synthesis kit, with priming by a TRBC-specific oligonucleotide. Following uracil-DNA glycosylase treatment, all cDNA underwent a first 18-cycle PCR with the universal primers M1SS and BC2_uni_R. The study's own analysis went as follows. For normalization, 1 million high-quality reads, each with a distinct molecular identifier, were randomly selected from each sample. Instead of being binned into consensus sequences, reads that shared molecular identifiers were thrown out. MiTCR, set to a Q25 quality threshold and the strictest error-elimination algorithm, was used for CDR3 identification, clonotype clustering and error correction. A nonparametric unseen species model with Euler transformation was used to estimate a lower bound on total TCR beta diversity. TCRdb applied fastp at Q25 and MiXCR to the public reads, then kept only in-frame beta chains. Every entry covers one CDR3 protein and lists the most common genes and DNA from its rows. These V and J calls derive from TCRdb rather than the authors' analysis. For this sample the table gives about 650,000 distinct CDR3 sequences, of which approximately 31% were detected only once. The ten largest clones add up to 15% of the sample.

Results the study describes overall, beyond this receptor: Compared with the aged group, the long-lived group had more naive CD4+ T cells, fewer expanded clones and increased TCR diversity, suggesting age selection. Estimates of total diversity based on one million sequenced T cells were regarded as lower bounds and as underestimates. As age increased, observed TCR beta diversity per million T cells dropped in a roughly linear way, and a significant reduction was already evident by age 40. Conclusive comparison of naive and antigen-experienced compartments was prevented by the profiling of bulk unsorted PBMCs. Observed TCR beta diversity correlated strongly with the percentage of naive T cells measured by flow cytometry. The CMV infection status of donors was not known, potentially confounding age-related changes in expanded clonotypes.

The donors were roughly 39 Caucasian individuals from Russia, aged about 6 to 95 years, who were systemically healthy. Ten milliliters of peripheral blood were drawn from each donor into EDTA-treated Vacutainer tubes. Ficoll-Paque density-gradient centrifugation was used to isolate PBMCs, with at least 6 million obtained per sample. Trizol reagent was used to extract total RNA from PBMCs, with at least 5.5 micrograms per sample. The percentages of naive CD45RAhigh/CD27high T cells were determined by flow cytometry on a PBMC aliquot from every donor. As encoded in the germline V gene, CDR1 is MNHNS while CDR2 is SASEGT. The CDR3, from cysteine to phenylalanine, totals 15 residues. CDR3 DNA only is kept here, 45 bases in frame from base 1. Cut back by 1 base and 0 bases, the V and J ends lie 10 bases apart.

This TCR derives from a woman of 80 years or more in good health. Donor details come from another sample of the same person, matched by shared clones. This chain is built from TRBV6-1 and TRBJ2-7, with a tentative D gene TRBD1 over 5 matching bases. Input material: blood. The nucleotide sequence is TGTGCCAGCAGTGAAGGAACAGGAATCTCCTACGAGCAGTACTTC. Its translation is CASSEGTGISYEQYF.